This T cell receptor (beta chain) was captured by sequencing in a study of cytomegalovirus exposure and HLA in healthy donors. Overall study findings and caveats: As was reported, the HLA-A and HLA-B alleles of most subjects were accurately predicted from TCR beta sequences. After further analysis at a later stage, around 17,000 TCR beta sequences were associated with HLA alleles at 0.05 false discovery rate. The study flagged some 180 TCR beta chains as cytomegalovirus-associated. The study had only CMV serostatus as immune exposure information.

Amplification used 60 Vbeta primers and 13 Jbeta primers. Assay used: immunoSEQ multiplex PCR; TCRdb lists only in-frame clones, some missing. Here the sample table reports 50,000 or so clones. CDR1 and CDR2 from the germline V gene are SGHAT and FQNNGV. CDR3 length: 13 amino acids. Trimming left V 3 bases short and J 1 base short, with 6 bases between. As concerns this clone: Its antigen remains unidentified.

The TCR originated in a woman in her 40s in good health and CMV-seronegative. The chain carries TRBV11-2 and TRBJ1-1; D unclear. Sequencing input: PBMCs. CDR3: CASSFGRNTEAFF. The CDR3 DNA reads TGTGCCAGCAGCTTCGGGAGGAACACTGAAGCTTTCTTT.